This T cell receptor beta chain comes out of a study of T cell changes during pregnancy in multiple sclerosis. Looked up from germline, CDR1 is LNHDA and CDR2 is SQIVND (reference sequence). CDR3 length: 15 residues. V lost 5 bases to trimming and J lost 3 bases; unmatched junction nucleotides: 6. Sequenced by immunoSEQ multiplex PCR; TCRdb stores in-frame clones only, minus some. The sample has approximately 50,000 clones, around nine tenths seen once; the top ten hold 0.35% to 0.4%. The sequence came from a female donor with multiple sclerosis, enrolled in a pregnancy study. V and J are TRBV19 and TRBJ2-5, with TRBD2 matching 10 bases. Sequencing was performed on CD4+ T cells from peripheral blood mononuclear cells, taken after pregnancy. The CDR3: CASSVSSGRKETQYF. Here the CDR3 DNA reads TGTGCCAGTAGTGTGTCTAGCGGGAGAAAAGAGACCCAGTACTTC.